The TCR beta chain under discussion was sequenced for a study of blood T cells in healthy people across ages. Study-wide points: With unsorted PBMCs, a conclusive comparison of naive versus antigen-experienced cells was not possible.

For this clonotype: As yet, its antigen is unknown.

The CDR3 sequence is 15 residues long. V dropped 6 bases and J dropped 2; count of bases not matched to a gene: 8. It was with a sample-barcoded 5' primer and a J-beta primer mix that a second PCR of roughly 7 to 12 cycles was run. A template-switch adaptor that had 12 random nucleotides put a tag on each cDNA molecule. TCRdb re-called the 5' RACE reads through MiXCR, storing one row per CDR3 protein. This table holds about 680,000 distinct CDR3 sequences, 45% to 50% found once. The sequenced material came from blood. This clonotype was sampled from a woman aged 60-70 years in good health. The V call is TRBV12-3 or TRBV12-4, the J call TRBJ1-2, with TRBD1 matching 8 bases. This chain's CDR3 is CASRALGQGNYGYTF. Here the CDR3 DNA reads TGTGCCAGCAGGGCCCTCGGACAGGGCAACTATGGCTACACCTTC.